This TCR beta chain was identified during a study of identical twins. Whole-study findings and limits: Zero-insertion analyses might be partly confounded by invariant T cells like MAIT and iNKT. Weaker excess sharing between twins was seen in beta out-of-frame sequences. Sequences that were out-of-frame, alpha and twin-shared displayed an excess of low generation probability.

Only healthy Caucasians were enrolled as donors. One entry per CDR3 protein results from TCRdb running MiXCR on the 5' RACE reads. Of roughly 250,000 distinct CDR3 sequences listed, approximately 8% were seen once; the top ten hold under 7%. This clonotype was counted between two and nine times. Its antigen is undetermined. The sample was also reused in another study, on yellow fever vaccine responses in identical twins.

The TCR was taken from a woman aged 18-29 years in good health. The sequenced sample consisted of CD8+ T cells sorted from blood.

CDR3 sequence reads: CASSSHRQGAGSPLHF. The CDR3 DNA follows: TGTGCCAGCAGCTCCCACAGACAGGGGGCAGGTTCACCCCTCCACTTT. The chain combines TRBV11-2 with TRBJ1-6; 10 positions agree with TRBD1. This CDR3 is built from 16 residues. Losses at the gene ends were 4 bases for V and 9 bases for J; bases not matched to a gene: 9. The germline V gene encodes CDR1 SGHAT and CDR2 FQNNGV.